A selection of T cell receptor beta chains follows, all from one sample in a study of cytomegalovirus exposure and HLA in healthy donors. Clones were sequenced by immunoSEQ multiplex PCR, and TCRdb holds only the in-frame ones, with some missing. The table shows 200,000 to 250,000 clones, with under 95% occurring only once. Sequenced material: PBMCs. The receptors derive from a young woman in good health and CMV-seronegative. Both conserved end residues are part of each CDR3. A D gene is named only where the DNA matches it firmly. Size is stated for part of the rows, as once, few or many counts, or as a class when the clone is expanded.

D	V	J	size	CDR3	DNA
TRBD1	TRBV27	TRBJ1-5	once	CASRGQGLYNQPQHF	TGTGCCAGCAGGGGACAGGGACTCTACAATCAGCCCCAGCATTTT
.	TRBV6-1	TRBJ1-1	.	CASNPRRGTEAFF	TGTGCCAGCAACCCCCGCAGGGGAACTGAAGCTTTCTTT
TRBD1	TRBV27	TRBJ1-2	once	CASSFGTGDGYTF	TGTGCCAGCAGTTTCGGGACAGGGGATGGCTACACCTTC
.	TRBV11-3	TRBJ1-3	.	CASSGDGLSGNTIYF	TGTGCCAGCAGCGGAGACGGACTCTCTGGAAACACCATATATTTT
.	TRBV6-1	TRBJ1-4	many	CASSQEREKLFF	TGTGCCAGCAGCCAAGAGAGGGAAAAACTGTTTTTT
.	TRBV27	TRBJ1-6	.	CASSLYGGATPLHF	TGTGCCAGCAGTTTGTATGGGGGCGCAACACCCCTCCACTTT
.	TRBV5-1	TRBJ1-5	.	CASSLSGVQPQHF	TGCGCCAGCAGCTTATCAGGTGTTCAGCCCCAGCATTTT
.	TRBV5-1	TRBJ2-7	once	CASSLTGVGAYEQYF	TGCGCCAGCAGCTTGACGGGGGTAGGGGCTTACGAGCAGTACTTC
.	TRBV7-3	TRBJ1-6	once	CASSSNGGSENSPLHF	TGTGCCAGCAGTTCAAACGGCGGCAGCGAGAATTCACCCCTCCACTTT
.	TRBV9	TRBJ1-6	few	CASSRRQGDSPLHF	TGTGCCAGCAGCCGTCGGCAGGGCGATTCACCCCTCCACTTT
TRBD2	TRBV2	TRBJ2-1	.	CANAGGRYSYNEQFF	TGTGCCAACGCGGGAGGACGGTACTCCTACAATGAGCAGTTCTTC
TRBD1	TRBV6-5	TRBJ1-2	few	CASRSGTANYGYTF	TGTGCCAGCAGATCCGGGACAGCTAACTATGGCTACACCTTC
TRBD2	TRBV4-2	TRBJ2-3	.	CASSHVTSGSTDTQYF	TGTGCCAGCAGCCATGTCACTAGCGGGAGCACAGATACGCAGTATTTT
.	TRBV2	TRBJ2-5	.	CASSCRPVGETQYF	TGTGCCAGCAGTTGCCGACCGGTCGGGGAGACCCAGTACTTC
TRBD1	TRBV4-1	TRBJ1-4	.	CASSQSTGANEKLFF	TGCGCCAGCAGCCAGTCGACAGGGGCAAATGAAAAACTGTTTTTT
TRBD1	TRBV5-1	TRBJ2-6	.	CASSSPSGQSLSGANVLTF	TGCGCCAGCAGCTCCCCTTCGGGACAGAGTCTTTCTGGGGCCAACGTCCTGACTTTC
.	TRBV2	TRBJ1-6	.	CASRPPRGWNSPLHF	TGTGCCAGCAGGCCCCCCCGGGGATGGAATTCACCCCTCCACTTT
TRBD2	TRBV6-6	TRBJ2-7	few	CASSYASGNTYEQYF	TGTGCCAGCAGTTATGCTAGCGGGAATACCTACGAGCAGTACTTC
TRBD2	TRBV25-1	TRBJ2-5	.	CASSLGLAGGHKETQYF	TGTGCCAGCAGTTTGGGACTAGCGGGAGGGCATAAAGAGACCCAGTACTTC
.	TRBV27	TRBJ1-1	.	CASSPVIAALNTEAFF	TGTGCCAGCAGCCCTGTAATTGCGGCACTGAACACTGAAGCTTTCTTT
.	TRBV19	TRBJ1-1	.	CASSPLYSTDFNGRKAFF	TGTGCCAGTAGTCCCCTATACAGCACGGACTTTAACGGTCGAAAAGCTTTCTTT
TRBD1	TRBV9	TRBJ2-5	.	CASSVAGTGVGETQYF	TGTGCCAGCAGCGTAGCCGGGACAGGGGTCGGAGAGACCCAGTACTTC
.	TRBV15	TRBJ2-7	.	CATSRDSSRPYEQYF	TGTGCCACCAGCAGAGATTCGAGCAGGCCCTACGAGCAGTACTTC
.	TRBV9	TRBJ1-5	.	CASSSNPRDLNQPQHF	TGTGCCAGCAGCTCCAACCCCAGGGATCTCAATCAGCCCCAGCATTTT
TRBD2	TRBV5-1	TRBJ2-3	.	CASSQKTSGWTDTQYF	TGCGCCAGCAGCCAGAAGACTAGCGGGTGGACAGATACGCAGTATTTT
.	TRBV5-6	TRBJ2-7	.	CASSFPTGPYEQYF	TGTGCCAGCAGCTTTCCCACAGGACCTTACGAGCAGTACTTC
.	TRBV29-1	TRBJ1-3	.	CSGGLGHQSSGNTIYF	TGCAGTGGGGGCTTGGGACATCAGAGCTCTGGAAACACCATATATTTT
.	TRBV30	TRBJ2-2	.	CAWSRDFRQNTGELFF	TGTGCCTGGAGTAGGGACTTTAGACAGAACACCGGGGAGCTGTTTTTT
TRBD1	TRBV7-8	TRBJ1-5	.	CASSGTDNQPQHF	TGTGCCAGCAGTGGGACAGACAATCAGCCCCAGCATTTT
TRBD1	TRBV4-1	TRBJ2-7	.	CASSQEIRDRGLSYEQYF	TGCGCCAGCAGCCAAGAGATCCGGGACAGGGGGCTCTCCTACGAGCAGTACTTC
TRBD1	TRBV4-2	TRBJ1-5	.	CASSQDGQGSNQPQHF	TGTGCCAGCAGCCAAGATGGACAGGGGAGCAATCAGCCCCAGCATTTT
TRBD1	TRBV18	TRBJ1-2	.	CASSGWASGQVPGYTF	TGTGCCAGCTCAGGCTGGGCCTCGGGACAGGTGCCTGGCTACACCTTC
.	TRBV27	TRBJ1-3	.	CASSLTAVGNTIYF	TGTGCCAGCAGTTTAACGGCGGTCGGAAACACCATATATTTT
TRBD1	TRBV10-3	TRBJ1-2	.	CAIRGQGGGRGYTF	TGTGCCATCAGGGGACAGGGCGGTGGTCGTGGCTACACCTTC
.	TRBV7-2	TRBJ2-7	.	CASSSDRDKPYEQYF	TGTGCCAGCAGTTCTGACCGGGACAAGCCCTACGAGCAGTACTTC
.	TRBV28	TRBJ1-5	.	CASSLWGREADQPQHF	TGTGCCAGCAGTTTATGGGGCAGGGAGGCGGATCAGCCCCAGCATTTT
TRBD1	TRBV2	TRBJ2-7	.	CASSLRTGAPREQYF	TGTGCCAGCAGTCTTAGGACAGGGGCCCCGCGGGAGCAGTACTTC
.	TRBV9	TRBJ2-7	.	CASSAGSYEQYF	TGTGCCAGCAGCGCAGGCTCCTACGAGCAGTACTTC
.	TRBV4-2	TRBJ2-1	.	CASSQDPLDWEQFF	TGTGCCAGCAGCCAAGATCCCCTCGACTGGGAGCAGTTCTTC
TRBD1	TRBV25-1	TRBJ1-3	.	CASSSSTGGGGNTIYF	TGTGCCAGCAGCTCTTCCACAGGGGGCGGTGGAAACACCATATATTTT
TRBD2	TRBV27	TRBJ2-2	.	CASSGLAGTGELFF	TGTGCCAGCAGTGGCCTAGCGGGGACCGGGGAGCTGTTTTTT
.	TRBV28	TRBJ2-7	once	CASSSPPDSNYEQYF	TGTGCCAGCAGTTCCCCCCCCGACAGTAACTACGAGCAGTACTTC
.	TRBV6-6	TRBJ1-6	.	CASNTGSSNSPLHF	TGTGCCAGCAATACAGGTTCCAGTAATTCACCCCTCCACTTT
.	TRBV10-3	TRBJ1-6	once	CATSDSSYNSPLHF	TGTGCCACCTCCGACAGCTCCTATAATTCACCCCTCCACTTT
.	TRBV18	TRBJ2-7	.	CATTPSDGETYEQYF	TGTGCCACCACTCCATCGGACGGGGAAACCTACGAGCAGTACTTC
.	TRBV27	TRBJ2-7	.	CASSLSMGGANSYEQYF	TGTGCCAGCAGTTTATCGATGGGGGGGGCTAACTCCTACGAGCAGTACTTC